This entry is about one T cell receptor beta chain. Its antigen remains unknown. The data are from a study of identical twins. In TCRdb, the 5' RACE reads were re-called with MiXCR into one record per CDR3 protein. The repertoire holds 1.5 million to 2 million distinct CDR3 sequences, with more than 30% as singletons. V lost 5 bases, J lost 5 bases, and 14 bases lay in between. The CDR3 covers 14 residues. The germline V gene encodes CDR1 SNHLY and CDR2 FYNNEI. General observations from the study: The study found weaker excess twin sharing in beta out-of-frame sequences. Models, which agreed with sharing between unrelated individuals, nonetheless underestimated the out-of-frame TCR alpha sharing seen in monozygotic twins.

The specimen was cord blood. The chain employs TRBV2 and TRBJ2-3; D remains ambiguous. The sequence was obtained from a newborn girl in good health. The CDR3 spells CASSKRLAQDTQYF. In DNA, the CDR3 is TGTGCCAGCAGTAAACGGCTCGCACAAGATACGCAGTATTTT.